Reported below is one T cell receptor (beta chain). The sample is drawn from a study of PD-L1 blockade in urothelial cancer. About the research overall: Patients started atezolizumab in about 2014, 1,200 mg intravenously every 3 weeks.

The CDR3 is 14 amino acids. CDR1 and CDR2 (germline): MNHEY, SVGAGI. The V and J ends lost 6 bases and 0 bases respectively, with 12 bases between them. Measured with immunoSEQ multiplex PCR; TCRdb has only the in-frame clones, and not every one. The sample lists about 45,000 clones, 85% to 90% occurring once. Patients were living with locally advanced or metastatic urothelial carcinoma. J is TRBJ2-7 and V is TRBV6-5; a possible D gene is TRBD2 (7 bases). Sequencing was performed on PBMCs, taken around atezolizumab (anti-PD-L1) treatment. The TCR sequence derives from a woman aged 55-75 years with urothelial cancer. The CDR3 DNA reads TGTGCCAGCAGGCGGGGAGGGGGCTCCTACGAGCAGTACTTC. Translated: CASRRGGGSYEQYF.